This T cell receptor (beta chain) was retrieved from a study of shared clonotypes between healthy human individuals. Study at large: Participating donors consisted of two women and a few men aged 18 to 49. Donors had three CD4 naive, three CD4 memory, two CD8 naive and one CD8 memory plate apiece.

The V end was cut by 4 bases, the J end by 2 bases, with 8 bases between. The CDR3 runs 13 residues. From germline, CDR1 is GTSNPN and CDR2 SVGIG (reference sequence). Some clones are missing from TCRdb's copy, which holds only in-frame ones; the method was immunoSEQ multiplex PCR. The sample carries around 2,000,000 clones, over 85% recorded once. Study observations and caveats: Naive subsets generally had larger estimated richness than memory subsets. The represented genetic and exposure-history diversity was limited by the small number of donors.

Remarks on this clone: Its specificity is not known. Additional DNA sequences in this sample encode the identical CDR3.

The chain combines TRBV30 with TRBJ2-2; D is unclear. This clonotype was obtained from a man between 18 and 35 years old in good health. Specimen: naive CD4+ T cells sorted from blood. Subset in this sample: CD45RA+ positively selected. Here the CDR3 DNA reads TGTGCCTGGACCCCTCCCAACACCGGGGAGCTGTTTTTT. Amino acid sequence: CAWTPPNTGELFF.